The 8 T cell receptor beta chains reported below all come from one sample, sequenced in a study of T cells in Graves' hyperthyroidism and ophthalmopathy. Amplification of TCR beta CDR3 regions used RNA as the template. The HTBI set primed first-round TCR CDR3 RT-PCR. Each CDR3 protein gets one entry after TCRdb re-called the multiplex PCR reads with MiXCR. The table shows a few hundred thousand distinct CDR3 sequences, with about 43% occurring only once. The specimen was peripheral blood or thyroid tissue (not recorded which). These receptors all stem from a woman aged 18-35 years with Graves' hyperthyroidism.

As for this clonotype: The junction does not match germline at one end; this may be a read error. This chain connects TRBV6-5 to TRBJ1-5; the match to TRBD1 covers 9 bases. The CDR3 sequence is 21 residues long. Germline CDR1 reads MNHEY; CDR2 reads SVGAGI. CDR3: CASTYPRTGDPHFNSNQPQHF. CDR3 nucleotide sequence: TGTGCCAGCACTTACCCCAGGACAGGGGATCCTCACTTCAATAGCAATCAGCCCCAGCATTTT.

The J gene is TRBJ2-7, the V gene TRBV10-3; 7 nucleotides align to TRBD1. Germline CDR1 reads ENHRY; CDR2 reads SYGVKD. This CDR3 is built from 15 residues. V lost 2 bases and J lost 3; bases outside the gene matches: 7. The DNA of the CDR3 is TGTGCCATCAGTGAGGTAATAGGGGGCTTCTACGAGCAGTACTTC. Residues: CAISEVIGGFYEQYF.

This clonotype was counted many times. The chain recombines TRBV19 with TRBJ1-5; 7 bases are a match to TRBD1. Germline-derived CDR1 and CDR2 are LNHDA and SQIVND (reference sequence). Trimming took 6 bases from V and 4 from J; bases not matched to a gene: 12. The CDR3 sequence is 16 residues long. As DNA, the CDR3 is TGTGCCAGTAGGAACCCAGGGACAGTAGTGAATCAGCCCCAGCATTTT. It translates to CASRNPGTVVNQPQHF.

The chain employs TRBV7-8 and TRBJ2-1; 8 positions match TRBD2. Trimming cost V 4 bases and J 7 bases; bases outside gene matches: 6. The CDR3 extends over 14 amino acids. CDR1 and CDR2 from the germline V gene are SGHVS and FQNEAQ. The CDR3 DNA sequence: TGTGCCAGCAGCTCCTATAGCGGGAAGAATGAGCAGTTCTTC. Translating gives CASSSYSGKNEQFF. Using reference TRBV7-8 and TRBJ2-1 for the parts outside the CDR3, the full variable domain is GAGVSQSPRYKVAKRGQDVALRCDPISGHVSLFWYQQALGQGPEFLTYFQNEAQLDKSGLPSDRFFAERPEGSVSTLKIQRTQQEDSAVYLCASSSYSGKNEQFFGPGTRLTVL.

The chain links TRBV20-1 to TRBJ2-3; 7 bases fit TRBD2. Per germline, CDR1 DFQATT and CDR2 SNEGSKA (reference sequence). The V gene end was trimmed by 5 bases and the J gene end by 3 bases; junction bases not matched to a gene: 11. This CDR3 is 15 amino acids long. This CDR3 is CSAGKGGSVTDTQYF. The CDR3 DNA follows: TGCAGTGCTGGAAAGGGCGGGAGTGTTACAGATACGCAGTATTTT.

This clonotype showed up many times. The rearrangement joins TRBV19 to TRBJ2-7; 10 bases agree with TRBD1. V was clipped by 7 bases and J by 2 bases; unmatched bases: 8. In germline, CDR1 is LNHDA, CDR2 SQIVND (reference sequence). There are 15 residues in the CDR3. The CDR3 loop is CASTQGQGGAYEQYF. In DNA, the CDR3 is TGTGCCAGTACCCAAGGACAGGGGGGCGCCTACGAGCAGTACTTC.

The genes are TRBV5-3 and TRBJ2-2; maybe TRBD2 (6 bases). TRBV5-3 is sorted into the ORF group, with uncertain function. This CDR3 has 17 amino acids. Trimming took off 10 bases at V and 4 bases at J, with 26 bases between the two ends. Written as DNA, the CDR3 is TGTGCCTGGAGTCCCGGATCGGCTAGACTAGTCACCGGGGAGCTGTTTTTT. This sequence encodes CAWSPGSARLVTGELFF.

CDR3 nucleotides: TGTGCCAGCATTCCAGGGGGCGAGGAGACCCAGTACTTC. Amino acids: CASIPGGEETQYF. The V gene is TRBV2, the J gene TRBJ2-5, with 8 bases fitting TRBD1. Germline CDR1 is SNHLY and CDR2 is FYNNEI. Trimming took 7 bases from V and 5 from J; bases not matched to a gene: 6. The CDR3 length is 13 residues. Filled out from reference TRBV2 and TRBJ2-5, the complete variable domain reads EPEVTQTPSHQVTQMGQEVILRCVPISNHLYFYWYRQILGQKVEFLVSFYNNEISEKSEIFDDQFSVERPDGSNFTLKIRSTKLEDSAMYFCASIPGGEETQYFGPGTRLLVL.